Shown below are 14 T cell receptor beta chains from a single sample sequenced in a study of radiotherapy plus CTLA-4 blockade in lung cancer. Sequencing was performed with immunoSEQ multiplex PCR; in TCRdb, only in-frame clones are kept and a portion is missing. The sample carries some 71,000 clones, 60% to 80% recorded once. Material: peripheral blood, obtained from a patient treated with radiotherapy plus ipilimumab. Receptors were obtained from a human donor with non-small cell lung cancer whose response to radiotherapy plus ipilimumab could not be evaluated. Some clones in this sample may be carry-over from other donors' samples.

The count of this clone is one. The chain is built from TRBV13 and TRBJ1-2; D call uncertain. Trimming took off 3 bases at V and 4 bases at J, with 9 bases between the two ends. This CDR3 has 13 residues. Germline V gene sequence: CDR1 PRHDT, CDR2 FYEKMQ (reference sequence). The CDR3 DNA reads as TGTGCCAGCAGCTTGGGCCAGACCTATGGCTACACCTTC. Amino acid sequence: CASSLGQTYGYTF.

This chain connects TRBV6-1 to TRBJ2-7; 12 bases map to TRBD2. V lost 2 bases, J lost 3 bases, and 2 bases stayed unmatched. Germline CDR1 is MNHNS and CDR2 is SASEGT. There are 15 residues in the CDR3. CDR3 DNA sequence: TGTGCCAGCAGTGAACGACTAGCGGGGGTCTACGAGCAGTACTTC. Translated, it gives CASSERLAGVYEQYF.

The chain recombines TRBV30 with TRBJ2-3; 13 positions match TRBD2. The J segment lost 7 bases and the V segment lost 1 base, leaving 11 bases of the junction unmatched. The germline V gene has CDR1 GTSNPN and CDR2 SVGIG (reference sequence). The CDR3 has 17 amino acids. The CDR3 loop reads CAWSELGTSGEGHTQYF. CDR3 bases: TGTGCCTGGAGTGAACTCGGGACTAGCGGGGAAGGTCATACGCAGTATTTT.

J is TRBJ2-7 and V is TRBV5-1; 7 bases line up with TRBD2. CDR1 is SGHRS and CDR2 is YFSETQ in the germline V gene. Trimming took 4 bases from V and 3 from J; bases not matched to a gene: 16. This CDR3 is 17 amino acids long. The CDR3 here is CASSGRISAGRYYEQYF. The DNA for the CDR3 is TGCGCCAGCAGCGGAAGGATCTCAGCGGGGCGATACTACGAGCAGTACTTC.

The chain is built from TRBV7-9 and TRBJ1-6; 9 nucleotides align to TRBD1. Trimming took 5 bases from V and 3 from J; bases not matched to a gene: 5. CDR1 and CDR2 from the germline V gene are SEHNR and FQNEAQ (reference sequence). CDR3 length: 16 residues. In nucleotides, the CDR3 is TGTGCCAGCAGCCCCGGACAGGGGAACTATAATTCACCCCTCCACTTT. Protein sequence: CASSPGQGNYNSPLHF.

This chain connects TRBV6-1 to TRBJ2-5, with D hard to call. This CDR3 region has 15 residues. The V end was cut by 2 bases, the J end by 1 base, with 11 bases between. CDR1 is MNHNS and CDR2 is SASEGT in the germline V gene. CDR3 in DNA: TGTGCCAGCAGTGAACAGCCGACGGGCCAAGAGACCCAGTACTTC. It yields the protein CASSEQPTGQETQYF.

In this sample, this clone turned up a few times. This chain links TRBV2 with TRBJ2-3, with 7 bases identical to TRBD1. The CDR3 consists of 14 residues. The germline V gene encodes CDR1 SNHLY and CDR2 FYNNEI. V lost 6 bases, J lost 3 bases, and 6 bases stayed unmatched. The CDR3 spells CASRPGQRTDTQYF. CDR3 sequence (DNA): TGTGCCAGCAGGCCGGGACAGAGGACAGATACGCAGTATTTT.

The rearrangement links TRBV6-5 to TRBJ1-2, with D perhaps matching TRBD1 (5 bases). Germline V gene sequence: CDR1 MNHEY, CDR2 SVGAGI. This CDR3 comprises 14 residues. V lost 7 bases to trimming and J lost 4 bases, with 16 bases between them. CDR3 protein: CASTLSAGLYGYTF. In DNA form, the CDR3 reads TGTGCCAGCACTCTTTCCGCGGGGCTCTATGGCTACACCTTC.

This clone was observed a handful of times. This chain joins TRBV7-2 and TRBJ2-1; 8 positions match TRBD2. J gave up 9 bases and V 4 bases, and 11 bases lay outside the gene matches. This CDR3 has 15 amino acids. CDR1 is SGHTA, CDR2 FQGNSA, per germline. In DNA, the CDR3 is TGTGCCAGCAGCTCCACTTTCGGACTAGCTGGTGAGCAGTTCTTC. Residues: CASSSTFGLAGEQFF.

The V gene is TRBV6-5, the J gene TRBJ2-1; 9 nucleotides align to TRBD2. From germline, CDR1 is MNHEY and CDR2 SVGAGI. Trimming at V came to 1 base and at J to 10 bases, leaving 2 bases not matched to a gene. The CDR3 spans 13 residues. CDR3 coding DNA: TGTGCCAGCAGTTACTTGGCGGGGGGGGAGCAGTTCTTC. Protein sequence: CASSYLAGGEQFF.

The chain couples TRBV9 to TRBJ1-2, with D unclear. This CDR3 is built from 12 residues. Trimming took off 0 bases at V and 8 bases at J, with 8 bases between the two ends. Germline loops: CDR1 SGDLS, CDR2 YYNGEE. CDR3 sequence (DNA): TGTGCCAGCAGCGTAGACGCGGGAGGCTACACCTTC. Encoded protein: CASSVDAGGYTF.

Here the CDR3 DNA reads TGCGCCAGCAGCCAAGGGCAGTCGAACCCATATGGCTACACCTTC. Translating gives CASSQGQSNPYGYTF. V gene TRBV4-3 combines with J gene TRBJ1-2; D unclear. CDR1 and CDR2 (germline): LGHNA, YSLEER. V lost 1 base, J lost 5 bases, and 14 bases lay in between. The CDR3 extends over 15 amino acids.

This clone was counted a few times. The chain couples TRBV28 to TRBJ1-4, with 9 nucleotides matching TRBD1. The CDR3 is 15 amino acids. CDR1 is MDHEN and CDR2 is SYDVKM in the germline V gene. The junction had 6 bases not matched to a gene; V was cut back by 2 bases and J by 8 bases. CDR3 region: CASSLTGQGREKLFF. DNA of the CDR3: TGTGCCAGCAGTTTAACGGGACAGGGAAGGGAAAAACTGTTTTTT. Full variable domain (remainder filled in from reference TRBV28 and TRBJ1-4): DVKVTQSSRYLVKRTGEKVFLECVQDMDHENMFWYRQDPGLGLRLIYFSYDVKMKEKGDIPEGYSVSREKKERFSLILESASTNQTSMYLCASSLTGQGREKLFFGSGTQLSVL.

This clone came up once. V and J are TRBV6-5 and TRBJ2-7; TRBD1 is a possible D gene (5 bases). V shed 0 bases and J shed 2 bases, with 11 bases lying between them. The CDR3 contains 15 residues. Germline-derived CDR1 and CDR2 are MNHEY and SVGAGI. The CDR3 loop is CASSYSRGSTYEQYF. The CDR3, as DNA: TGTGCCAGCAGTTACTCTAGGGGCAGCACCTACGAGCAGTACTTC.